This TCR beta chain comes out of a study of vaccination and CD4 T cells after COVID-19. On the study more broadly: Stimulation used overlapping spike peptides from SARS-CoV-2, HCoV-NL63, HCoV-OC43 and HCoV-229E.

The CDR3 has 14 amino acids. Per germline, CDR1 MDHEN and CDR2 SYDVKM. V was cut by 5 bases and J by 1 base, with 11 bases left in between. Comment on this clonotype: Its antigen is undetermined.

This sample's treatment: roughly 11-day PBMC culture with coronavirus spike peptide pools or control peptides (ViraFEST assay). Sequencing of cultured CD4+ T cell DNA used the Oncomine TCR Beta short-read assay. TCRdb reanalysed the PCR reads using MiXCR and keeps one entry per CDR3 protein. The data hold approximately 13,000 distinct CDR3 sequences, with roughly 76% observed a single time. This sequence originates from a human donor who had recovered from COVID-19. This chain links TRBV28 with TRBJ1-1; TRBD1 might be the D (5 bases). The sample was CD4+ T cells from blood, cultured in vitro. CDR3 amino acids: CASSLITGNTEAFF. CDR3 coding DNA: TGTGCCAGCAGTCTCATAACAGGGAACACTGAAGCTTTCTTT. Drawing the rest from reference TRBV28 and TRBJ1-1, the complete variable domain is DVKVTQSSRYLVKRTGEKVFLECVQDMDHENMFWYRQDPGLGLRLIYFSYDVKMKEKGDIPEGYSVSREKKERFSLILESASTNQTSMYLCASSLITGNTEAFFGQGTRLTVV.